This TCR beta chain was recovered during a study of blood T cell repertoires in COVID-19. The method was immunoSEQ multiplex PCR; TCRdb's version includes in-frame clones alone and lacks a portion of them. This table has 150,000 to 200,000 clones, around 82% appearing once. CDR1 and CDR2 (germline): SGHNT, YENEEA. V shed 4 bases and J 6 bases; nucleotides not matched to a gene: 8. CDR3 length: 15 residues. The TCR sequence derives from a man between 60 and 70 years old with active or convalescent COVID-19. The source material was peripheral blood. This chain connects TRBV11-3 to TRBJ2-2; 7 nucleotides match TRBD1. The CDR3 loop is CASSSRDSKPGELFF. The CDR3 region has the DNA TGTGCCAGCAGCTCCCGGGACAGTAAACCCGGGGAGCTGTTTTTT.